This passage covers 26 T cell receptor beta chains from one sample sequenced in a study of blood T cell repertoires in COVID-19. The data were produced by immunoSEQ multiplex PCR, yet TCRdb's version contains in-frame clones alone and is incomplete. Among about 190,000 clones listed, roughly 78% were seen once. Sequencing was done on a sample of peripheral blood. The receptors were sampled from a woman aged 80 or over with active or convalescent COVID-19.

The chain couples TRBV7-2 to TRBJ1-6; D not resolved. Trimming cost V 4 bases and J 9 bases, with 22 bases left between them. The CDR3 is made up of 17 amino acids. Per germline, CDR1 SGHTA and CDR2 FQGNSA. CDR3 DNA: TGTGCCAGCAGCTCCCAGGCAGCTGGGTCACACCTTTCACCCCTCCACTTT. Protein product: CASSSQAAGSHLSPLHF.

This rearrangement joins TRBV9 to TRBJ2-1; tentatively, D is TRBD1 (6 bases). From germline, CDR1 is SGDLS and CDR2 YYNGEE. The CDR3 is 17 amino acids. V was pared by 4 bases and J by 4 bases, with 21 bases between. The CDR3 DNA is TGTGCCAGCAGCTCAGAGGGGGAGACAGATTTTTACAATGAGCAGTTCTTC. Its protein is CASSSEGETDFYNEQFF.

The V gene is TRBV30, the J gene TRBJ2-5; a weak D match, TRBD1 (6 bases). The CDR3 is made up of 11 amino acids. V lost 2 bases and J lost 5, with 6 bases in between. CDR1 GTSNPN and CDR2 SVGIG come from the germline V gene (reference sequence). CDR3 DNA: TGTGCCTGGAGTAGGGGGGAGACCCAGTACTTC. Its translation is CAWSRGETQYF.

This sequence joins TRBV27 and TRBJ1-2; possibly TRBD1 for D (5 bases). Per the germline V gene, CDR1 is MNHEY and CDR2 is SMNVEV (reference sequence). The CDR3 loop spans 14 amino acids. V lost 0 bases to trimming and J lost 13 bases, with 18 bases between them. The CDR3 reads CASSLSGVRAPSTF. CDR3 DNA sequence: TGTGCCAGCAGTTTATCAGGGGTCAGGGCACCCAGCACCTTC.

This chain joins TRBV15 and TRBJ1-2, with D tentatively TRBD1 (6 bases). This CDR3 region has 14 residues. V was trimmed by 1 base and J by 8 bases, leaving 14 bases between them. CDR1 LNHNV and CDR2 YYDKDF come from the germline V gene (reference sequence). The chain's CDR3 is CATSRAAGAGGYTF. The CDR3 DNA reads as TGTGCCACCAGCAGAGCGGCAGGGGCAGGGGGCTACACCTTC.

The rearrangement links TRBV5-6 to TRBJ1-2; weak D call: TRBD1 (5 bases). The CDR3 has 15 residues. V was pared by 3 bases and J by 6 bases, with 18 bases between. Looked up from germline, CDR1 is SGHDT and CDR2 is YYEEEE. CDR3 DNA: TGTGCCAGCAGCTGGGCAGGGTTTGACTTTAATGGCTACACCTTC. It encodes CASSWAGFDFNGYTF.

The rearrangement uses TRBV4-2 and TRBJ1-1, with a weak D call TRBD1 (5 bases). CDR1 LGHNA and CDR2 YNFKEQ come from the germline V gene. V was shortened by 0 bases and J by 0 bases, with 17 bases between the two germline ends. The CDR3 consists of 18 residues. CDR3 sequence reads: CASSQDSLGVHMNTEAFF. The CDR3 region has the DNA TGTGCCAGCAGCCAAGACTCTTTAGGGGTCCATATGAACACTGAAGCTTTCTTT.

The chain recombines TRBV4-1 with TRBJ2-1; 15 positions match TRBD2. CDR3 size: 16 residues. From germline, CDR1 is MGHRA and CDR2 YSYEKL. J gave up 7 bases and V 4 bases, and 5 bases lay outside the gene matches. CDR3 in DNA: TGCGCCAGCAGCCTCCTTGGGACTAGCGGGGGGAATGAGCAGTTCTTC. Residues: CASSLLGTSGGNEQFF.

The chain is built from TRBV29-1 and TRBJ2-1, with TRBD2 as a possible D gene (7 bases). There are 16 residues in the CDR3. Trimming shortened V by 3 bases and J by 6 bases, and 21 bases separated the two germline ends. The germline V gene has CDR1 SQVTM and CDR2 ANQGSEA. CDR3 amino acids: CSVELLRGGGINEQFF. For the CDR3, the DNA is TGCAGCGTTGAGCTCCTTAGGGGGGGAGGAATCAATGAGCAGTTCTTC.

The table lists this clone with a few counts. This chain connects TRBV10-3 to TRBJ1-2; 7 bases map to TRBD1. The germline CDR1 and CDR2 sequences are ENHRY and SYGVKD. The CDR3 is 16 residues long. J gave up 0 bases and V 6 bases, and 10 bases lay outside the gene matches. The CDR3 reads CAISPEGQISNYGYTF. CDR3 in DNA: TGTGCCATCAGCCCGGAGGGACAGATATCTAACTATGGCTACACCTTC.

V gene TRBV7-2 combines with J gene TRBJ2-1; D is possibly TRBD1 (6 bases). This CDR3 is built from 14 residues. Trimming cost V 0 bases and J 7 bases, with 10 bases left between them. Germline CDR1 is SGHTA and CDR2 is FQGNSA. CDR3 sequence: CASSLAGGRNEQFF. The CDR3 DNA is TGTGCCAGCAGCTTAGCAGGGGGAAGGAATGAGCAGTTCTTC.

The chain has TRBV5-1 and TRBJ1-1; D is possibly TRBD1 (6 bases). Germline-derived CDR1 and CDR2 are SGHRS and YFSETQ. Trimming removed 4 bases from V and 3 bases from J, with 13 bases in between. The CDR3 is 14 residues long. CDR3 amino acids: CASSADGQYTEAFF. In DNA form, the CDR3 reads TGCGCCAGCAGCGCCGACGGACAGTACACTGAAGCTTTCTTT. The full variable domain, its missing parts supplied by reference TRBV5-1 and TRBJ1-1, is KAGVTQTPRYLIKTRGQQVTLSCSPISGHRSVSWYQQTPGQGLQFLFEYFSETQRNKGNFPGRFSGRQFSNSRSEMNVSTLELGDSALYLCASSADGQYTEAFFGQGTRLTVV.

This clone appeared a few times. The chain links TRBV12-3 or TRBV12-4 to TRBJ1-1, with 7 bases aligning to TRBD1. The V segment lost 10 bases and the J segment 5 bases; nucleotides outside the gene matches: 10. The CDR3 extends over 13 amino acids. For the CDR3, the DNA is TGTGCCATTTATCGACAGGGAAGAACTGAAGCTTTCTTT. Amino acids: CAIYRQGRTEAFF.

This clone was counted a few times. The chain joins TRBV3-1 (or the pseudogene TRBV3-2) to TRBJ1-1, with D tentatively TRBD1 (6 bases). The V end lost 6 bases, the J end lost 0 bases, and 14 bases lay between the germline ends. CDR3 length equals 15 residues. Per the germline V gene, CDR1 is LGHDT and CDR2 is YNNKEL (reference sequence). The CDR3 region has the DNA TGTGCCAGCAGTTCCTCAGGGGCGGTGAACACTGAAGCTTTCTTT. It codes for CASSSSGAVNTEAFF.

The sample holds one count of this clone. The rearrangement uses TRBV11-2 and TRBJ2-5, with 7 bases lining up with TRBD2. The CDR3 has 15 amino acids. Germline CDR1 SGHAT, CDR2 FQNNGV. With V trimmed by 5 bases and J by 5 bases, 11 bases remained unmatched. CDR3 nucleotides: TGTGCCAGCAGCCCAGCAGAGCGGGGTGAGGAGACCCAGTACTTC. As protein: CASSPAERGEETQYF.

The CDR3 reads CASSFGGTVYEQYF. In DNA form, the CDR3 reads TGTGCCAGCAGCTTTGGAGGGACAGTCTACGAGCAGTACTTC. The genes are TRBV2 and TRBJ2-7, with D maybe TRBD1 (7 bases). V was clipped by 6 bases and J by 3 bases, with 15 bases between them. The CDR3 spans 14 residues. Per germline, CDR1 SNHLY and CDR2 FYNNEI.

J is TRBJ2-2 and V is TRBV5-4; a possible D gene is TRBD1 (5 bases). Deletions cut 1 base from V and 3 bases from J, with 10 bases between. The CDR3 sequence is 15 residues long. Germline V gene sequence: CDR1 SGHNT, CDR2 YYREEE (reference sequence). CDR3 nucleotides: TGTGCCAGCAGCTTGCAGGGTGTGGACACCGGGGAGCTGTTTTTT. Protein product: CASSLQGVDTGELFF.

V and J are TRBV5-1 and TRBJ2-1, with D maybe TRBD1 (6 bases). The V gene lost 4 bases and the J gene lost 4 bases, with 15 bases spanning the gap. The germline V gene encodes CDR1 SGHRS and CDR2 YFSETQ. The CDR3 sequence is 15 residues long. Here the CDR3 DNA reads TGCGCCAGCAGCCAATCCAGGACAGCGTACAATGAGCAGTTCTTC. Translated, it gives CASSQSRTAYNEQFF.

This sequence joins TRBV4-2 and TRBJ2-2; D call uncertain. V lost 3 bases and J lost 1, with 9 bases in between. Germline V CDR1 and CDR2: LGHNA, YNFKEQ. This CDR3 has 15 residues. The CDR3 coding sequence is TGTGCCAGCAGCCAGACGACATTGAACACCGGGGAGCTGTTTTTT. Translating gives CASSQTTLNTGELFF.

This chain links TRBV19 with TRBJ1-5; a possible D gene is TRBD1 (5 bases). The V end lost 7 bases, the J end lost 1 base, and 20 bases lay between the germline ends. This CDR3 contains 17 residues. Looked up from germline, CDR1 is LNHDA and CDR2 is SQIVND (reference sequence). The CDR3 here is CASTQSQGRGSNQPQHF. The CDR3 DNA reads TGTGCCAGTACCCAGTCTCAGGGACGGGGGAGCAATCAGCCCCAGCATTTT.

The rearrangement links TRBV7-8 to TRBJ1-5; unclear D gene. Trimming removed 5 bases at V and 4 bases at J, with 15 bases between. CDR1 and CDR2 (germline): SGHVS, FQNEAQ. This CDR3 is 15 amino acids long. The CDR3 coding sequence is TGTGCCAGCAGCAAGGCCCTTGGAGTAAATCAGCCCCAGCATTTT. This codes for CASSKALGVNQPQHF.

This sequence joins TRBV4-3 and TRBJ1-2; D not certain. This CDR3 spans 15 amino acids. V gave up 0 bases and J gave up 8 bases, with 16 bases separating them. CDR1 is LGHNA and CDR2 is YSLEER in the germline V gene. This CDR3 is CASSQDSQGGVGYTF. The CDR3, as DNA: TGCGCCAGCAGCCAAGACTCACAAGGAGGAGTAGGCTACACCTTC.

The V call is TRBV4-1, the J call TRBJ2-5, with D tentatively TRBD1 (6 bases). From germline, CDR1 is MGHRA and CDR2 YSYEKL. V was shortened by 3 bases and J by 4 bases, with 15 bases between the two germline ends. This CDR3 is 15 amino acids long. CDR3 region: CASSQGAISGETQYF. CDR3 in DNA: TGCGCCAGCAGCCAGGGGGCAATATCTGGAGAGACCCAGTACTTC.

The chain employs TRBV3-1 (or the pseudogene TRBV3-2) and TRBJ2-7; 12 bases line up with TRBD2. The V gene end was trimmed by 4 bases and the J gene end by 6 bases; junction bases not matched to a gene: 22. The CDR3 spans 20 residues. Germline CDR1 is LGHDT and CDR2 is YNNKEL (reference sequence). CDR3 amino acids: CASSRPLAGGPLLFLSEQYF. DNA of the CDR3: TGTGCCAGCAGCCGGCCCCTAGCGGGGGGGCCTCTTCTGTTTCTAAGCGAGCAGTACTTC.

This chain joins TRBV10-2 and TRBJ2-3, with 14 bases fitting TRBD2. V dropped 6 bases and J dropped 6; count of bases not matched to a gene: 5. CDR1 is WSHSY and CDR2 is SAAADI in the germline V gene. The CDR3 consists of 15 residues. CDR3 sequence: CASRPTSGGADTQYF. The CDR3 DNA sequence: TGCGCCAGCAGACCGACTAGCGGGGGGGCGGATACGCAGTATTTT.

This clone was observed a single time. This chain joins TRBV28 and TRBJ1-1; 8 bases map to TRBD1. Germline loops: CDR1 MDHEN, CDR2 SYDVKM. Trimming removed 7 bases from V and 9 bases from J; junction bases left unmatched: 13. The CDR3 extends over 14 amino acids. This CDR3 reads CASTPGQGAPKAFF. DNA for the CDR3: TGTGCCAGCACCCCCGGCCAGGGGGCGCCCAAAGCTTTCTTT.